A single sample is the source of the 26 T cell receptor beta chains below, sequenced in a study of somatic reversion in DOCK8 deficiency. Using EuroClonality-NGS primers, TRB was amplified from around 90 ng genomic DNA in one-step amplicon PCR. TCRdb itself ran the multiplex PCR reads through MiXCR, one entry per CDR3 protein. This table holds over a thousand distinct CDR3 sequences, approximately 17% found once. The sample comprised blood. Source of these receptors: a human donor with DOCK8 deficiency.

CDR3 protein: CACIPDGTDYEQYF. As DNA, the CDR3 is TGTGCCTGCATCCCGGACGGGACAGACTACGAGCAGTACTTC. The rearrangement links TRBV6-2 or TRBV6-3 to TRBJ2-7, with 7 bases lining up with TRBD1. Germline assignment: CDR1 MNHEY and CDR2 SVGEGT. The CDR3 is made up of 14 amino acids. V shed 11 bases and J 3 bases; nucleotides not matched to a gene: 13.

This clonotype has at least ten counts. The rearrangement uses TRBV7-2 and TRBJ1-2, with D perhaps TRBD1 (5 bases). The length of the CDR3 is 14 residues. Germline V gene data show CDR1 as SGHTA and CDR2 as FQGNSA. V was trimmed by 5 bases and J by 4 bases, leaving 14 bases between them. The CDR3 region is CASSLSRGGYGYTF. CDR3 DNA: TGTGCCAGCAGCCTAAGTAGGGGTGGCTATGGCTACACCTTC.

Ten or more counts support this clonotype. The chain joins TRBV20-1 to TRBJ2-3, with 9 bases lining up with TRBD2. V was clipped by 3 bases and J by 6 bases; unmatched bases: 4. The CDR3 spans 13 residues. Germline V lookup: CDR1 DFQATT, CDR2 SNEGSKA (reference sequence). The CDR3 sequence: CSASLGLADTQYF. DNA of the CDR3: TGCAGTGCTAGTCTCGGACTAGCGGATACGCAGTATTTT.

The rearrangement uses TRBV5-4 and TRBJ1-5; perhaps TRBD1 as D (6 bases). Germline CDR1 reads SGHNT; CDR2 reads YYREEE (reference sequence). The CDR3 extends over 15 amino acids. Between the trimmed V and J ends, which lost 1 base and 3 bases, there was a span of 11 bases. The CDR3 sequence: CASSLLDRLNQPQHF. The CDR3 nucleotides read TGTGCCAGCAGCTTGTTAGACAGGCTCAATCAGCCCCAGCATTTT.

This clonotype has at least ten counts. The rearrangement links TRBV28 to TRBJ2-7, with unresolved D. The CDR3 is made up of 15 amino acids. Trimming pared 3 bases from V and 6 bases from J, leaving 18 bases between. Germline CDR1 MDHEN, CDR2 SYDVKM. DNA of the CDR3: TGTGCCAGCAGTTTTATGCCCGGCCGAGTTTCCGAGCAGTACTTC. Its translation: CASSFMPGRVSEQYF.

Concerning this clonotype: It may be a read error: a sequence one base away is much more abundant. In this CDR3 the conserved last residue, phenylalanine or tryptophan, is missing, so a read error is likely. It is unclear where the CDR3 begins or ends on the DNA, so no DNA is shown, and the CDR3 is as TCRdb lists it. V gene TRBV3-2 combines with J gene TRBJ2-1; the D segment call TRBD2 is taken from the table without a DNA check. TRBV3-2 is listed as a pseudogene. The CDR3 is 18 amino acids in total, end residues counted. CDR3 region: CASSQETRTSGGLYEQFL.

For this clonotype: One junction end does not reproduce the germline sequence, and a read error may be involved. The chain uses TRBV20-1 and TRBJ1-2; the D gene is possibly TRBD1 (5 bases). Germline lookup yields CDR1 DFQATT and CDR2 SNEGSKA (reference sequence). CDR3 length: 13 residues. CDR3 protein: CGARLDTNYGYAF. In DNA, the CDR3 is TGCGGTGCTAGACTGGACACTAACTATGGCTACGCCTTC.

By frequency in the sample, this clonotype is medium-sized (0.01 to 0.1%). The J gene is TRBJ2-7, the V gene TRBV20-1, with D perhaps matching TRBD1 (5 bases). This CDR3 spans 13 amino acids. Germline values: CDR1 DFQATT, CDR2 SNEGSKA (reference sequence). Trimming left V 5 bases short and J 2 bases short, with 13 bases between. The CDR3 bases are TGCAGTGCTGGTAGACAGAGCACCTACGAGCAGTACTTC. Translation: CSAGRQSTYEQYF.

This clonotype has ten or more counts. J is TRBJ2-7 and V is TRBV19; no clear D. Trimming pared 6 bases from V and 5 bases from J, leaving 14 bases between. The CDR3 loop spans 13 amino acids. Germline CDR1 and CDR2: LNHDA and SQIVND (reference sequence). CDR3 DNA: TGTGCCAGTAGCCCTCGGCTCCCCGACGAGCAGTACTTC. This codes for CASSPRLPDEQYF.

This clonotype was detected many times. This sequence joins TRBV12-3 or TRBV12-4 and TRBJ1-2; D is uncertain. V dropped 5 bases and J dropped 0 bases, with 10 bases sitting between them. CDR3 length: 14 residues. In DNA form, the CDR3 reads TGTGCCAGCAGTCCAGGACCTTCTAACTATGGCTACACCTTC. As protein: CASSPGPSNYGYTF.

This clonotype qualifies as large. In nucleotides, the CDR3 is TGTGCCAGCAGCCAAGGTTCGGGACAGCGAACCTCTGAAGCTTTCTTT. It encodes CASSQGSGQRTSEAFF. This sequence joins TRBV3-1 and TRBJ1-1, with TRBD1 identical over 7 bases. Germline CDR1 and CDR2: LGHDT and YNNKEL (reference sequence). This CDR3 has 16 residues. V was clipped by 1 base and J by 6 bases; unmatched bases: 11.

This clonotype appeared many times. The gene calls are TRBV5-1 and TRBJ1-4; 8 nucleotides align to TRBD1. The CDR3 spans 14 residues. The trim removed 7 bases at V and 4 bases at J, leaving 6 bases unmatched. The germline gives CDR1 SGHRS, CDR2 YFSETQ. CDR3 in DNA: TGCGCCAGCCGGACAGGGCTCTTTAATGAAAAACTGTTTTTT. The encoded protein is CASRTGLFNEKLFF.

This clonotype was seen a few times. V and J are TRBV12-3 or TRBV12-4 and TRBJ2-1; D is perhaps TRBD1 or TRBD2 (5 bases each). The CDR3 spans 15 residues. Trimming left V 1 base short and J 6 bases short, with 13 bases between. The CDR3: CASSLVSGRINEQFF. The CDR3 nucleotides are TGTGCCAGCAGTTTAGTTTCGGGACGGATCAATGAGCAGTTCTTC.

By share, this clonotype counts as large. The chain recombines TRBV6-2 or TRBV6-3 with TRBJ2-7; D might be TRBD1 or TRBD2, each matching 5 bases. Trimming stripped 5 bases from V and 2 bases from J, with 16 bases between. The CDR3 extends over 15 amino acids. Germline V gene sequence: CDR1 MNHEY, CDR2 SVGEGT. The CDR3 bases are TGTGCCAGCAGTCCCAGGTGGGACGGAACCTACGAGCAGTACTTC. Encoded protein: CASSPRWDGTYEQYF.

On this clonotype: A much bigger clone sits one base away, suggesting this may be a read error. The chain employs TRBV4-3 and TRBJ2-7; unclear D gene. V lost 4 bases and J 0 bases, leaving 16 bases between the germline ends. The CDR3 has 16 residues. Germline V gene sequence: CDR1 LGHNA, CDR2 YSLEER. The CDR3 sequence is CASSREYSLVSYEQYF. As DNA, the CDR3 is TGCGCCAGCAGCCGAGAATACAGCCTGGTCTCCTACGAGCAGTACTTC.

The rearrangement links TRBV27 to TRBJ1-2; a possible D gene is TRBD1 (5 bases). The germline CDR1 and CDR2 sequences are MNHEY and SMNVEV (reference sequence). Trimming cost V 6 bases and J 6 bases, with 14 bases left between them. The CDR3 is made up of 13 amino acids. The DNA for the CDR3 is TGTGCCAGCAGGAGGACAACAGAGGATGGCTACACCTTC. Amino acids: CASRRTTEDGYTF.

By share of the sample, this clonotype is medium-sized. The chain combines TRBV11-2 with TRBJ2-7, with D possibly matching TRBD2 (5 bases). The CDR3 totals 14 residues. The germline gives CDR1 SGHAT, CDR2 FQNNGV. V lost 0 bases and J 5 bases, leaving 11 bases between the germline ends. The CDR3 loop is CASSLDLGENEQYF. The CDR3 region has the DNA TGTGCCAGCAGCTTAGATCTCGGGGAGAACGAGCAGTACTTC.

V and J are TRBV18 and TRBJ1-1; D call uncertain. The CDR3 covers 13 residues. Germline V gives CDR1 KGHSH, CDR2 LQKENI. Trimming took 6 bases from V and 1 from J, leaving 9 bases between them. The chain's CDR3 is CASSRVANTEAFF. In DNA form, the CDR3 reads TGTGCCAGCTCCCGCGTGGCGAACACTGAAGCTTTCTTT.

This clonotype showed up just a few times. The chain links TRBV7-9 to TRBJ1-2; maybe TRBD1 (5 bases). The germline V gene encodes CDR1 SEHNR and CDR2 FQNEAQ (reference sequence). CDR3 size: 15 residues. The V end lost 5 bases, the J end lost 5 bases, and 18 bases lay between the germline ends. DNA for the CDR3: TGTGCCAGCAGCCTCTTACGGCAGGGCGAGTATGGCTACACCTTC. This gives the protein CASSLLRQGEYGYTF.

This clonotype qualifies as medium-sized. This chain connects TRBV28 to TRBJ1-2, with D uncertain. Germline CDR1 is MDHEN and CDR2 is SYDVKM. V lost 3 bases to trimming and J lost 11 bases, with 22 bases between them. There are 15 residues in the CDR3. This chain's CDR3 is CASSFQVRMFLGYTF. The CDR3, as DNA: TGTGCCAGCAGTTTCCAGGTCCGCATGTTCTTGGGGTACACCTTC.

By proportion, this clonotype is medium-sized. V usage is TRBV29-1 and J usage is TRBJ1-1, with TRBD1 matching 12 bases. The CDR3 totals 19 residues. Trimming removed 1 base from V and 2 bases from J; junction bases left unmatched: 14. Per germline, CDR1 SQVTM and CDR2 ANQGSEA. The CDR3 DNA sequence: TGCAGCGTTGAAGTGGTCCTATTCCGGGACAGGGGGCTAAACACTGAAGCTTTCTTT. The encoded protein is CSVEVVLFRDRGLNTEAFF.

This clonotype is labeled medium-sized. The J gene is TRBJ2-7, the V gene TRBV20-1; 9 bases align to TRBD1. From germline, CDR1 is DFQATT and CDR2 SNEGSKA (reference sequence). The CDR3 has 14 residues. Trimming at V came to 0 bases and at J to 4 bases, leaving 4 bases not matched to a gene. CDR3 sequence: CSAREGTGRYEQYF. DNA for the CDR3: TGCAGTGCTAGAGAGGGGACAGGGCGGTACGAGCAGTACTTC.

In this sample, this clonotype turned up many times. The V gene is TRBV20-1, the J gene TRBJ2-1; TRBD2 matches at 8 bases. The V segment lost 0 bases and the J segment 0 bases; nucleotides outside the gene matches: 7. The CDR3 covers 17 residues. CDR1 and CDR2 (germline): DFQATT, SNEGSKA (reference sequence). CDR3 residues: CSARDRLAGSSYNEQFF. As DNA, the CDR3 is TGCAGTGCTAGAGACCGATTAGCGGGGTCCTCCTACAATGAGCAGTTCTTC.

This clonotype is labeled medium-sized. This rearrangement joins TRBV20-1 to TRBJ2-7; 16 nucleotides agree with TRBD2. The V and J ends lost 3 bases and 3 bases, in that order; junction bases with no gene match: 14. The CDR3 extends over 19 amino acids. CDR1 and CDR2 from the germline V gene are DFQATT and SNEGSKA (reference sequence). The CDR3 nucleotides read TGCAGTGCTAGGCGACCGGGACTAGCGGGGGGGCCACCGGTCTACGAGCAGTACTTC. Protein product: CSARRPGLAGGPPVYEQYF.

This clonotype was seen many times. The gene calls are TRBV3-1 and TRBJ1-3; D remains unclear. The V gene's germline CDR1 is LGHDT and CDR2 YNNKEL (reference sequence). Trimming took 3 bases from V and 10 from J, leaving 7 bases between them. This CDR3 region has 11 residues. The CDR3 region has the DNA TGTGCCAGCAGCCATGCGGGGACCATATATTTT. Translation gives CASSHAGTIYF.

The J gene is TRBJ2-1, the V gene TRBV20-1; D is ambiguous. Germline CDR1 is DFQATT and CDR2 is SNEGSKA (reference sequence). V was pared by 4 bases and J by 0 bases, with 19 bases between. This CDR3 comprises 17 residues. The DNA of the CDR3 is TGCAGTGCTACCTCCGTTCGACAATCCTTCTCCTACAATGAGCAGTTCTTC. Encoded protein: CSATSVRQSFSYNEQFF.